One and the same sample provided the 21 T cell receptor beta chains below, sequenced in a study of Graves' ophthalmopathy and Graves' hyperthyroidism (dated by TCRdb to 2017 to 2018). TCRdb names Illumina HiSeq 2000 as the instrument used. For repertoire sequencing, TCR beta CDR3 regions were amplified from RNA transcripts. A first-round RT-PCR used HTBI primers with the Qiagen OneStep RT-PCR kit, followed by a second-round multiplex PCR, size selection and purification. Using fastp trimming at Q25 and MiXCR clonotype assembly, TCRdb reanalyzed the public sequencing data and kept in-frame beta chains. Rows with a matching CDR3 protein are joined into one entry that keeps the most common DNA and genes. This sample is represented by more than 550,000 distinct CDR3 sequences; just over 40% of them were singletons. Roughly 3.5% of the sample is held by the ten biggest clonotypes. Sequencing was carried out using peripheral blood. These receptors all come from an adult man with Graves' ophthalmopathy.

CDR3 protein: CASSQVIASNQPQHF. In DNA, the CDR3 is TGCGCCAGCAGCCAGGTCATAGCGAGCAATCAGCCCCAGCATTTT. The rearrangement uses TRBV4-3 and TRBJ1-5; D not certain. V was trimmed by 3 bases and J by 1 base, leaving 10 bases between them. This CDR3 is 15 amino acids long. CDR1 and CDR2 from the germline V gene are LGHNA and YSLEER.

The count of this clonotype is one. The V and J genes are TRBV7-9 and TRBJ2-5, with a tentative D call TRBD2 (6 bases). The CDR3 runs 13 residues. Per the germline V gene, CDR1 is SEHNR and CDR2 is FQNEAQ (reference sequence). CDR3 nucleotides: TGTGCTAGAGATCGGAGGGTACAAGAGACCCAGTACTTC. It translates to CARDRRVQETQYF.

Comments on this clonotype: This may be a read error, as it is one base from a much larger clone. This sequence joins TRBV25-1 and TRBJ2-5; 10 bases are shared with TRBD2. The germline gives CDR1 MGHDK, CDR2 SYGVNS. V lost 8 bases, J lost 2 bases, and 8 bases stayed unmatched. The CDR3 loop spans 15 amino acids. CDR3 DNA: TGTGCCAGCCTCCAGCGGGGGGGAGGGCAAGAGACCCAGTACTTC. This encodes CASLQRGGGQETQYF.

This clonotype showed up many times. This chain links TRBV12-3 or TRBV12-4 with TRBJ1-1; TRBD1 matches at 11 bases. Unmatched junction bases numbered 2, after V lost 4 bases and J lost 4 bases. This CDR3 contains 14 residues. The CDR3 region has the DNA TGTGCCAGCAGTTGGGACAGGGGGAGCACTGAAGCTTTCTTT. Translated: CASSWDRGSTEAFF.

This clonotype has ten or more counts. The V and J genes are TRBV10-3 and TRBJ2-2; no clear D gene. V lost 5 bases and J lost 0, with 10 bases in between. Germline-derived CDR1 and CDR2 are ENHRY and SYGVKD. CDR3 length equals 15 residues. CDR3 sequence (DNA): TGTGCCATCAGTAAAACCGGGCCGAACACCGGGGAGCTGTTTTTT. Translated: CAISKTGPNTGELFF.

As regards this clonotype: A much larger clone is a single base away; this may be a read error. The rearrangement joins TRBV3-1 to TRBJ2-5; TRBD2 matches at 9 bases. The CDR3 extends over 14 amino acids. Germline-derived CDR1 and CDR2 are LGHDT and YNNKEL (reference sequence). J was trimmed by 5 bases and V by 2 bases; bases with no gene match: 3. In nucleotides, the CDR3 is TGTGCCAGCAGCCAACGGCGGGAGGGCGAGACCCAGTACTTC. It yields the protein CASSQRREGETQYF.

In its sample, this clonotype was seen many times. The rearrangement links TRBV12-3 or TRBV12-4 to TRBJ2-7; D may be TRBD1 (5 bases). The CDR3 contains 12 residues. Trimming shortened V by 3 bases and J by 5 bases, and 8 bases separated the two germline ends. In DNA, the CDR3 is TGTGCCAGCAGTTTGGGGCAGAACGAGCAGTACTTC. Encoded protein: CASSLGQNEQYF.

This clonotype turned up a few times. The chain carries TRBV6-5 and TRBJ1-1; 10 nucleotides line up with TRBD1. CDR1 is MNHEY, CDR2 SVGAGI, per germline. J gave up 3 bases and V 5 bases, and 3 bases lay outside the gene matches. The CDR3 runs 14 residues. For the CDR3, the DNA is TGTGCCAGCAGTGCCGGGACAGGGGACACTGAAGCTTTCTTT. Protein product: CASSAGTGDTEAFF.

Regarding this clonotype: The CDR3 ends on some other residue instead of the conserved phenylalanine or tryptophan, so this is likely a read error. Because the CDR3's place on the DNA is in doubt, the DNA is left out and the CDR3 is given as listed by TCRdb. The V and J genes are TRBV20-1 and TRBJ2-7. The CDR3 sequence runs 8 residues, both termini included. Germline V gene data show CDR1 as DFQATT and CDR2 as SNEGSKA (reference sequence). CDR3 residues: CSARESSG.

V usage is TRBV29-1 and J usage is TRBJ1-3; weak D call: TRBD1 (6 bases). Per germline, CDR1 SQVTM and CDR2 ANQGSEA. The CDR3 is made up of 14 amino acids. Deletions cut 7 bases from V and 2 bases from J, with 15 bases between. The CDR3 bases are TGCAGCGGCCGAGAGACAGGTCCTGGAAACACCATATATTTT. It specifies CSGRETGPGNTIYF.

This clonotype was detected ten times or more. The chain employs TRBV7-9 and TRBJ1-6, with D tentatively TRBD1 (5 bases). Trimming stripped 1 base from V and 0 bases from J, with 10 bases between. CDR1 and CDR2 from the germline V gene are SEHNR and FQNEAQ (reference sequence). The CDR3 runs to 17 residues. CDR3 region: CASSLEAGSSYNSPLHF. The CDR3 DNA follows: TGTGCCAGCAGCTTAGAGGCAGGGAGCTCCTATAATTCACCCCTCCACTTT.

A few counts support this clonotype. The chain has TRBV13 and TRBJ2-2; no clear D. V lost 0 bases and J lost 4, with 6 bases in between. The CDR3 runs to 14 residues. Germline lookup yields CDR1 PRHDT and CDR2 FYEKMQ (reference sequence). The CDR3 is CASSLGGTTGELFF. The CDR3 coding sequence is TGTGCCAGCAGCTTAGGTGGTACCACCGGGGAGCTGTTTTTT.

This clonotype was seen a handful of times. The J gene is TRBJ2-6, the V gene TRBV4-3; 8 bases align to TRBD2. Germline values: CDR1 LGHNA, CDR2 YSLEER. Losses at the gene ends were 0 bases for V and 0 bases for J; bases not matched to a gene: 4. This CDR3 contains 18 residues. The chain's CDR3 is CASSQDTSGPSGANVLTF. In DNA, the CDR3 is TGCGCCAGCAGCCAAGACACTAGCGGTCCCTCTGGGGCCAACGTCCTGACTTTC.

This chain uses TRBV9 with TRBJ2-7, with TRBD1 as a possible D gene (6 bases). The CDR3 contains 15 residues. V shed 0 bases and J shed 7 bases, with 17 bases lying between them. Per the germline V gene, CDR1 is SGDLS and CDR2 is YYNGEE. The CDR3 loop reads CASSVDGWSRGEQYF. Here the CDR3 DNA reads TGTGCCAGCAGCGTAGATGGCTGGAGTAGGGGGGAGCAGTACTTC.

This clonotype was found a few times. The rearrangement uses TRBV7-2 and TRBJ2-3; D gene ambiguous. This CDR3 has 12 amino acids. CDR1 SGHTA and CDR2 FQGNSA come from the germline V gene. The germline V and J ends were trimmed by 5 bases and 3 bases, with 6 bases remaining between them. CDR3 DNA: TGTGCCAGCAGCCGGCGTACAGATACGCAGTATTTT. Protein: CASSRRTDTQYF.

This rearrangement joins TRBV9 to TRBJ1-4; D remains ambiguous. This CDR3 contains 15 residues. V was clipped by 8 bases and J by 2 bases, with 16 bases between them. The germline V gene has CDR1 SGDLS and CDR2 YYNGEE. This CDR3 reads CASHGEGRTNEKLFF. In DNA, the CDR3 is TGTGCCAGTCACGGGGAGGGAAGGACTAATGAAAAACTGTTTTTT.

This clonotype was found many times. The rearrangement links TRBV29-1 to TRBJ1-3; tentative D call: TRBD1 (6 bases). The CDR3 extends over 14 amino acids. The V and J ends lost 6 bases and 4 bases respectively, with 16 bases between them. The germline V gene encodes CDR1 SQVTM and CDR2 ANQGSEA. In DNA, the CDR3 is TGCAGCGTGGAGGAGGGGGAATCGGGAAACACCATATATTTT. It codes for CSVEEGESGNTIYF.

The chain couples TRBV5-8 to TRBJ1-3; D call uncertain. The CDR3 is 13 residues long. Germline CDR1 is SGHTS and CDR2 is YDEGEE. Trimming took 0 bases from V and 6 from J, leaving 7 bases between them. CDR3 sequence (DNA): TGTGCCAGCAGCTTGGTAGGAGAAAACACCATATATTTT. Protein product: CASSLVGENTIYF.

This clonotype was found a few times. The gene calls are TRBV5-1 and TRBJ2-7; 8 nucleotides match TRBD2. There are 16 residues in the CDR3. V was pared by 0 bases and J by 1 base, with 6 bases of the junction left unmatched. From germline, CDR1 is SGHRS and CDR2 YFSETQ. CDR3 amino acids: CASSLASSGSSYEQYF. CDR3 sequence (DNA): TGCGCCAGCAGCTTGGCCTCCAGCGGGAGTTCCTACGAGCAGTACTTC.

The count of this clonotype is one. A read error may explain this, as a much larger clone is one base away. The chain joins TRBV7-9 to TRBJ2-2; D is ambiguous. Germline V gene lookup returns CDR1 SEHNR and CDR2 FQNEAQ (reference sequence). The CDR3 contains 14 residues. This CDR3 is CAGSLVEVAGELFF. The CDR3 nucleotides are TGTGCCGGCAGCTTAGTTGAGGTCGCCGGGGAGCTGTTTTTT. The entire variable domain, with the rest obtained from reference TRBV7-9 and TRBJ2-2, is as follows: DTGVSQNPRHKITKRGQNVTFRCDPISEHNRLYWYRQTLGQGPEFLTYFQNEAQLEKSRLLSDRFSAERPKGSFSTLEIQRTEQGDSAMYLCAGSLVEVAGELFFGEGSRLTVL.

V is TRBV19 and J is TRBJ2-2, with 7 positions matching TRBD1. CDR1 and CDR2 from the germline V gene are LNHDA and SQIVND (reference sequence). The CDR3 totals 16 residues. Trimming at V came to 3 bases and at J to 0 bases, leaving 4 bases not matched to a gene. The CDR3 nucleotides read TGTGCCAGTAGTATGGTCCAGGGGGCGAACACCGGGGAGCTGTTTTTT. Its protein is CASSMVQGANTGELFF.